These 19 T cell receptor beta chains were sequenced from one sample in a study of cytomegalovirus exposure and HLA in healthy donors. The study ran its PCR with 60 Vbeta and 13 Jbeta primers. Using immunoSEQ multiplex PCR, the repertoire was profiled, and TCRdb retains in-frame clones only, with some absent. This sample yields more than 100,000 clones, of which approximately 65% are seen a single time; more than 1.5% belongs to the top ten. The material sequenced was PBMCs. These receptors were obtained from a man aged 18 to 30 in good health and CMV-seronegative.

This clone has a handful of counts. The chain has TRBV4-1 and TRBJ1-6, with 8 bases that match TRBD1. J gave up 9 bases and V 4 bases, and 5 bases lay outside the gene matches. Per the germline V gene, CDR1 is MGHRA and CDR2 is YSYEKL. CDR3 size: 14 residues. CDR3 protein: CASSLQGESSPLHF. DNA for the CDR3: TGCGCCAGCAGCCTACAGGGGGAGAGTTCACCCCTCCACTTT.

V is TRBV11-3 and J is TRBJ2-1, with D hard to call. Germline-derived CDR1 and CDR2 are SGHNT and YENEEA. Trimming removed 4 bases from V and 6 bases from J, with 10 bases in between. The CDR3 consists of 13 residues. DNA for the CDR3: TGTGCCAGCAGCTCTGACTCGCCCAATGAGCAGTTCTTC. Translation gives CASSSDSPNEQFF.

The V gene is TRBV11-2, the J gene TRBJ2-7; 11 nucleotides line up with TRBD2. V shed 5 bases and J 4 bases; nucleotides not matched to a gene: 10. CDR3 size: 16 residues. Germline V CDR1 and CDR2: SGHAT, FQNNGV. The CDR3 spells CASSLAGTSGRYEQYF. In DNA form, the CDR3 reads TGTGCCAGCAGCCTCGCCGGGACTAGCGGCCGTTACGAGCAGTACTTC.

A few counts support this clone. The rearrangement uses TRBV12-5 and TRBJ2-7; 13 positions match TRBD2. Trimming cost V 2 bases and J 6 bases; bases outside gene matches: 4. The CDR3 is 15 amino acids. CDR1 and CDR2 (germline): LGHNT, FRNRAP. The CDR3 DNA sequence: TGTGCTAGTGGTTTGACTAGCGGGAGGGGGGGCGAGCAGTACTTC. It encodes CASGLTSGRGGEQYF.

This sequence joins TRBV6-1 and TRBJ1-3; no firm D call. Trimming removed 0 bases from V and 0 bases from J, with 9 bases in between. Germline lookup yields CDR1 MNHNS and CDR2 SASEGT. The CDR3 loop spans 16 amino acids. CDR3: CASSEAGAISGNTIYF. For the CDR3, the DNA is TGTGCCAGCAGTGAAGCGGGCGCAATCTCTGGAAACACCATATATTTT.

J is TRBJ2-1 and V is TRBV7-7; 14 bases match TRBD2. Germline V gene lookup returns CDR1 SSHAT and CDR2 FNYEAQ (reference sequence). Unmatched junction bases numbered 3, after V lost 4 bases and J lost 7 bases. This CDR3 has 15 amino acids. The CDR3 sequence: CASSSTSGGGNEQFF. The CDR3 coding sequence is TGTGCCAGCAGCTCGACTAGCGGGGGGGGTAATGAGCAGTTCTTC.

V gene TRBV19 combines with J gene TRBJ1-5; TRBD1 might be the D (6 bases). V lost 9 bases and J lost 1, with 13 bases in between. Germline assignment: CDR1 LNHDA and CDR2 SQIVND (reference sequence). The CDR3 extends over 14 amino acids. The CDR3 DNA follows: TGTGCCAGCCAGACAGGTCGCAGCAATCAGCCCCAGCATTTT. Translation: CASQTGRSNQPQHF.

The CDR3 bases are TGCGCCAGCAGGGCCGGGACAGGGGGCCGGATTACCGGGGAGCTGTTTTTT. Translation: CASRAGTGGRITGELFF. V gene TRBV10-2 combines with J gene TRBJ2-2, with 12 nucleotides matching TRBD1. Germline V gene sequence: CDR1 WSHSY, CDR2 SAAADI. The CDR3 loop spans 17 amino acids. The junction had 10 bases not matched to a gene; V was cut back by 6 bases and J by 5 bases.

The count of this clone is one. The CDR3 is CASSREGGANVLTF. CDR3 in DNA: TGCGCCAGCAGCCGAGAAGGGGGAGCCAACGTCCTGACTTTC. V gene TRBV5-1 combines with J gene TRBJ2-6, with D possibly TRBD1 on 6 matching bases. Germline assignment: CDR1 SGHRS and CDR2 YFSETQ. This CDR3 spans 14 amino acids. With 4 bases removed from V and 7 bases from J, the gap between germline ends came to 12 bases.

This chain joins TRBV11-2 and TRBJ1-2; D remains unclear. V gave up 6 bases and J gave up 7 bases, with 15 bases separating them. This CDR3 comprises 13 residues. Germline CDR1 and CDR2: SGHAT and FQNNGV. CDR3 amino acids: CASSFLASGGYTF. DNA for the CDR3: TGTGCCAGCAGTTTTTTAGCCTCTGGTGGCTACACCTTC.

This clone has only a few counts. The gene calls are TRBV27 and TRBJ2-7, with 8 bases aligning to TRBD1. The CDR3 length is 14 residues. Germline lookup yields CDR1 MNHEY and CDR2 SMNVEV (reference sequence). The V segment lost 5 bases and the J segment 2 bases; nucleotides outside the gene matches: 5. The CDR3 DNA reads TGTGCCAGCAGTACGACAGGGGCCCCCTACGAGCAGTACTTC. The encoded protein is CASSTTGAPYEQYF.

This clone was seen only a few times. This sequence joins TRBV4-1 and TRBJ1-1; D gene ambiguous. CDR3 length: 15 amino acids. Germline CDR1 reads MGHRA; CDR2 reads YSYEKL. The germline V and J ends were trimmed by 0 bases and 4 bases, with 12 bases remaining between them. DNA of the CDR3: TGCGCCAGCAGCCAAGATCCTTCCCTCCGCACTGAAGCTTTCTTT. Translated: CASSQDPSLRTEAFF.

The gene calls are TRBV6-4 and TRBJ1-1; possibly TRBD1 for D (5 bases). V lost 3 bases and J lost 7, with 9 bases in between. From germline, CDR1 is MRHNA and CDR2 SNTAGT. CDR3 length: 12 residues. The CDR3 spells CASSEVRGEAFF. The CDR3 DNA reads as TGTGCCAGCAGTGAAGTAAGGGGTGAAGCTTTCTTT.

The chain is built from TRBV7-2 and TRBJ2-1, with 11 positions matching TRBD2. CDR1 SGHTA and CDR2 FQGNSA come from the germline V gene. The CDR3 is made up of 15 amino acids. V trimming: 3 bases; J trimming: 3 bases; junction bases outside the gene matches: 1. The CDR3 DNA reads TGTGCCAGCAGCTTGACTAGCGGGGACTACAATGAGCAGTTCTTC. Protein sequence: CASSLTSGDYNEQFF.

The CDR3 reads CASTGQGGQSTDTQYF. CDR3 DNA: TGCGCCAGCACCGGACAGGGGGGACAGAGCACAGATACGCAGTATTTT. The chain couples TRBV5-1 to TRBJ2-3; 10 bases align to TRBD1. Germline trimming cut 6 bases from V and 0 bases from J; bases unmatched to any gene: 7. From germline, CDR1 is SGHRS and CDR2 YFSETQ. The CDR3 consists of 16 residues.

This chain links TRBV6-5 with TRBJ2-7; maybe TRBD2 (6 bases). V was clipped by 0 bases and J by 4 bases, with 16 bases between them. The germline V gene has CDR1 MNHEY and CDR2 SVGAGI. The CDR3 length is 16 residues. CDR3 residues: CASSYSISSVIYEQYF. In nucleotides, the CDR3 is TGTGCCAGCAGTTACTCCATATCTAGCGTGATATACGAGCAGTACTTC.

The rearrangement links TRBV28 to TRBJ1-1, with D uncertain. Trimming cost V 8 bases and J 0 bases, with 7 bases left between them. Germline V gene lookup returns CDR1 MDHEN and CDR2 SYDVKM. The CDR3 loop spans 12 amino acids. The CDR3 bases are TGTGCCAGCCTTACACTGAACACTGAAGCTTTCTTT. Translating gives CASLTLNTEAFF.

The chain joins TRBV11-1 to TRBJ1-1, with D possibly TRBD1 on 6 matching bases. Germline V gene data show CDR1 as SGHAT and CDR2 as FQDESV (reference sequence). The CDR3 sequence is 15 residues long. V gave up 5 bases and J gave up 7 bases, with 20 bases separating them. The CDR3: CASSGRTVLKGEAFF. The CDR3 coding sequence is TGTGCCAGCAGCGGAAGGACAGTATTGAAAGGTGAAGCTTTCTTT.

This clone was observed a handful of times. The chain links TRBV5-6 to TRBJ1-2, with TRBD1 identical over 10 bases. CDR3 length: 16 amino acids. Losses at the gene ends were 5 bases for V and 4 bases for J; bases not matched to a gene: 11. Germline V gene lookup returns CDR1 SGHDT and CDR2 YYEEEE. In DNA form, the CDR3 reads TGTGCCAGCAGTCCTTTCCCGGGACAGGGGACCTATGGCTACACCTTC. Residues: CASSPFPGQGTYGYTF.